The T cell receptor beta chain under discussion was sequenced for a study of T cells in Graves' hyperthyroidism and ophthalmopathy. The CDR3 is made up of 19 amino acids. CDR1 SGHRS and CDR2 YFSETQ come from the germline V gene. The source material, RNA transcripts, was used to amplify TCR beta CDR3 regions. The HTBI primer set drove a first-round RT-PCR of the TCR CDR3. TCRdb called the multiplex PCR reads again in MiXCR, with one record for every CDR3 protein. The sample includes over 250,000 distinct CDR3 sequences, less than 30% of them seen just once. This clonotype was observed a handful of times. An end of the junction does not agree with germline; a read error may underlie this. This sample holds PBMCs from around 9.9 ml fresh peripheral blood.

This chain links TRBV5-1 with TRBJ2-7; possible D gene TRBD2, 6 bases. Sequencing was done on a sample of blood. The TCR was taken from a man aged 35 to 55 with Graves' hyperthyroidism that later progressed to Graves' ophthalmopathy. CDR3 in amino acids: CASSLGGSGTYSFSYERYF. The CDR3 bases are TGCGCCAGCAGCTTGGGGGGATCCGGGACTTATAGTTTTTCCTACGAGCGGTACTTC.